Listed below are T cell receptor beta chains from one sample, sequenced in a study of blood T cell repertoires in COVID-19. The table came from immunoSEQ multiplex PCR; TCRdb's copy has only in-frame clones and leaves some out. The table has around 300,000 clones, 85% to 90% seen once. Sequencing was carried out using PBMCs or T cells enriched from blood (not recorded which). Source of these receptors: a woman between 18 and 30 years old with acute COVID-19. Both conserved end residues are part of each CDR3. D genes are given only for firm matches. Part of the rows lack a size; the others show once, few, many or a class for expanded clones.

-,-,TRBV5-5,TRBJ2-3,TGTGCCAGCAGCTTGGACCCCCTACCCCCAGATACGCAGTATTTT,CASSLDPLPPDTQYF
-,-,TRBV9,TRBJ2-2,TGTGCCAGCAGCGTAGATTCCGGGGTCGTGGGGACCGGGGAGCTGTTTTTT,CASSVDSGVVGTGELFF
TRBD1,-,TRBV19,TRBJ2-7,TGTGCCAGTAGTAGCCGGGACAGTTCCTACGAGCAGTACTTC,CASSSRDSSYEQYF
-,-,TRBV7-6,TRBJ1-1,TGTGCCAGCAGCTCACAGGGTCGCACTGAAGCTTTCTTT,CASSSQGRTEAFF
-,-,TRBV7-2,TRBJ2-4,TGTGCCAGCAGTTCCCCCGAGAGACAGCAATTAGCCAAAAACATTCAGTACTTC,CASSSPERQQLAKNIQYF
-,-,TRBV29-1,TRBJ2-7,TGCAGCGCTGCGGGCGGCGCCTACGAGCAGTACTTC,CSAAGGAYEQYF
TRBD1,-,TRBV18,TRBJ2-1,TGTGCCAGCTCACTTTCGGGACAGGGGGCGCATGAGCAGTTCTTC,CASSLSGQGAHEQFF
TRBD2,-,TRBV2,TRBJ2-3,TGTGCCAGCACACCGGGACTAGCACTCGGGGGAGATACGCAGTATTTT,CASTPGLALGGDTQYF
TRBD1,-,TRBV6-5,TRBJ2-7,TGTGCCAGCAGTTACTCCGGGACAGGGGGGTACGAGCAGTACTTC,CASSYSGTGGYEQYF
TRBD1,-,TRBV2,TRBJ1-5,TGTGCCAGCAGCCGGGACAGAGGGAATCAGCTCCAGCATTTT,CASSRDRGNQLQHF
-,-,TRBV28,TRBJ2-2,TGTGCCAGCGGGCGGCGGGGTGGCGGGGAGCTGTTTTTT,CASGRRGGGELFF
TRBD2,few,TRBV25-1,TRBJ2-3,TGTGCCAGCAGTGCGACGGGGGGGGTCGGGTATTTT,CASSATGGVGYF
-,-,TRBV5-4,TRBJ2-5,TGTGCCGCCCGACAGGACAATTTGGAGACCCAGTACTTC,CAARQDNLETQYF
-,once,TRBV5-6,TRBJ2-7,TGTGCCAGCAGCTTACAGGGAAGCGAGCAGTACTTC,CASSLQGSEQYF
-,-,TRBV5-1,TRBJ2-3,TGCGCCAGCAGCTTGGGGAGGGACGGGGCCACAGATACGCAGTATTTT,CASSLGRDGATDTQYF
-,-,TRBV14,TRBJ1-2,TGTGCCAGCAGCCCCCTTGACAGCTATGGCTACACCTTC,CASSPLDSYGYTF
TRBD1,-,TRBV9,TRBJ2-2,TGTGCCAGCAGCGGCCGGGACAGGGAAACCGGGGAGCTGTTTTTT,CASSGRDRETGELFF
-,-,TRBV27,TRBJ1-2,TGTGCCAGCAGTTTATCGGCCAGGGTCGGCTACACCTTC,CASSLSARVGYTF
TRBD1,-,TRBV11-2,TRBJ2-4,TGTGCCAGCAGCTTAGAAAGGGGGCTTGGGGGCAAAAACATTCAGTACTTC,CASSLERGLGGKNIQYF
-,-,TRBV18,TRBJ1-1,TGTGCCAGCTCACCATTCCCTACAGGCCCAGGCACTGAAGCTTTCTTT,CASSPFPTGPGTEAFF
-,-,TRBV5-4,TRBJ1-2,TGTGCCAGCAGCTATCCGCCGGAGGCGCACTATGGCTACACCTTC,CASSYPPEAHYGYTF
-,-,TRBV7-3,TRBJ1-1,TGTGCCAGCAGCTTCGAACAGAGCACTGAAGCTTTCTTT,CASSFEQSTEAFF
TRBD2,few,TRBV2,TRBJ2-2,TGTGCCAGCAGGGAGCGGGAGAACGGGGAGCTGTTTTTT,CASRERENGELFF
-,-,TRBV5-4,TRBJ2-3,TGTGCCAGCAGCTCGGCGGCCTCCAGCACAGATACGCAGTATTTT,CASSSAASSTDTQYF
-,-,TRBV29-1,TRBJ2-1,TGCAGCGGCCACCGACAGTCTTACAATGAGCAGTTCTTC,CSGHRQSYNEQFF
-,-,TRBV5-1,TRBJ2-5,TGCGCCAGCACTACCGGAGGGGGGGCGATCCAAGAGACCCAGTACTTC,CASTTGGGAIQETQYF
-,-,TRBV19,TRBJ2-1,TGTGCCAGTAGGATCGACAGGTCCTACAATGAGCAGTTCTTC,CASRIDRSYNEQFF
TRBD2,-,TRBV25-1,TRBJ2-7,TGTGCCAGCAGTGAATGGACAGGGGGACTAGCGGGAGCGGGCGAGCAGTACTTC,CASSEWTGGLAGAGEQYF
-,-,TRBV27,TRBJ2-7,TGTGCCAGCAGCATCGACCGGACAGTCAGGAACGAGCAGTACTTC,CASSIDRTVRNEQYF
TRBD1,-,TRBV28,TRBJ1-2,TGTGCCAGCAGTTTTACAGGGGCCGATGGCTACACCTTC,CASSFTGADGYTF
-,-,TRBV2,TRBJ2-7,TGTGCCAGCAGGACAGACATGATTGAGCAGTACTTC,CASRTDMIEQYF
-,-,TRBV27,TRBJ2-1,TGTGCCAGCAGCCAGCCCGGGGGATGGGACAATGAGCAGTTCTTC,CASSQPGGWDNEQFF
-,-,TRBV21-1,TRBJ1-5,TGTGCCAGCAGCAAAACTAGAGGGAGGGTCCAGCCCCAGCATTTT,CASSKTRGRVQPQHF
TRBD1,-,TRBV7-9,TRBJ1-4,TGTGCCAGCAGCATACGGTGGGACAGGGGAAATGAAAAACTGTTTTTT,CASSIRWDRGNEKLFF
-,-,TRBV5-1,TRBJ2-3,TGCGCCAGCAGCGTAACCCCAGGGGAGAGTACGCAGTATTTT,CASSVTPGESTQYF
-,few,TRBV7-9,TRBJ2-1,TGTGCCAGCAGGCAGCAGGGGTCTTCTTTCCATGAGCAGTTCTTC,CASRQQGSSFHEQFF
TRBD1,-,TRBV10-2,TRBJ2-2,TGCGCCACTTCTCCGGGACAGGGGTCCGGGGAGCTGTTTTTT,CATSPGQGSGELFF
TRBD1,-,TRBV6-5,TRBJ1-2,TGTGCCAGCAGTTACGGCACAGGGACAGGGTGGTATGGCTACACCTTC,CASSYGTGTGWYGYTF
-,-,TRBV19,TRBJ2-3,TGTGCCAGTAGTACCCTGGGGACTCTGGCCCGTGTGAGAACAGATACGCAGTATTTT,CASSTLGTLARVRTDTQYF
TRBD1,-,TRBV7-3,TRBJ2-5,TGTGCCAGCAGCCAGATTCCGGGACAGGGGTTAGAGACCCAGTACTTC,CASSQIPGQGLETQYF
-,-,TRBV9,TRBJ1-6,TGTGCCAGCAGCCTAGACGGGATTTCACCCCTCCACTTT,CASSLDGISPLHF
-,-,TRBV5-1,TRBJ1-1,TGCGCCAGCAGCTTTGATGGCGGCACTGAAGCTTTCTTT,CASSFDGGTEAFF
TRBD2,-,TRBV3-1/TRBV3-2,TRBJ2-1,TGTGCCAGCAGCCAGCCGACTAGCTACGGCCACAATGAGCAGTTCTTC,CASSQPTSYGHNEQFF
-,-,TRBV3-1/TRBV3-2,TRBJ1-1,TGTGCCAGCAGCCAGGGGAGGGTTCCCACTGAAGCTTTCTTT,CASSQGRVPTEAFF
TRBD1,once,TRBV10-3,TRBJ1-2,TGTGCCATCAGCCCCTCGGACAGGCCCTCAGGAGATGGCTACACCTTC,CAISPSDRPSGDGYTF
TRBD1,-,TRBV5-1,TRBJ1-1,TGCGCCAGCAGCCCGGGACAGGGGAAAGACACTGAAGCTTTCTTT,CASSPGQGKDTEAFF
-,-,TRBV7-2,TRBJ2-2,TGTGCCAGCAGCTTGAGTGCGGACACCGGGGAGCTGTTTTTT,CASSLSADTGELFF
-,-,TRBV6-5,TRBJ2-1,TGTGCCAGCAGTTACTCGACAGGTTACAATGAGCAGTTCTTC,CASSYSTGYNEQFF
-,-,TRBV3-1/TRBV3-2,TRBJ2-4,TGTGCCAGCAGCCAAGATTGGGGAGGCACGGGAGAGGCCAAAAACATTCAGTACTTC,CASSQDWGGTGEAKNIQYF
TRBD1,-,TRBV5-1,TRBJ1-5,TGCGCCAGCAGCCGAATACAGGGGGCACGGAATCAGCCCCAGCATTTT,CASSRIQGARNQPQHF
TRBD2,-,TRBV24-1,TRBJ2-3,TGTGCCACCAGTGATCGACTAGCGGGCACAGATACGCAGTATTTT,CATSDRLAGTDTQYF
-,-,TRBV19,TRBJ2-2,TGTGCCAGTAGTACCTACCTGACAGGGAGGTACACCGGGGAGCTGTTTTTT,CASSTYLTGRYTGELFF
-,-,TRBV7-2,TRBJ1-5,TGTGCCAGCAGCCCTGGCCACCCCCAGCCCCAGCATTTT,CASSPGHPQPQHF
-,many,TRBV19,TRBJ1-1,TGTGCCAGTAGTATAGCAGTGAACACTGAAGCTTTCTTT,CASSIAVNTEAFF
TRBD1,-,TRBV28,TRBJ2-7,TGTGCCAGCAGTCCCGGACAGGCGACCTACGAGCAGTACTTC,CASSPGQATYEQYF
-,-,TRBV29-1,TRBJ2-7,TGCAGCGTTGAACTAGCAGACTACGAGCAGTACTTC,CSVELADYEQYF
TRBD1,-,TRBV15,TRBJ1-4,TGTGCCACCAGCAGCCGAACAGGGGCTGGGGGTGAAAAACTGTTTTTT,CATSSRTGAGGEKLFF
TRBD2,once,TRBV7-9,TRBJ2-1,TGTGCCAGCAGCTTAAAGTTCAGGCTAGCGGGTCCCAAGTACAATGAGCAGTTCTTC,CASSLKFRLAGPKYNEQFF